This T cell receptor beta chain was recovered during a study of response to subunit inactivated influenza vaccine. Study outcomes and limitations: Every seasonal influenza vaccination brings in few new T cells, the authors suggested.

From the RT-PCR reads, TCRdb called clonotypes with MiXCR, one entry per CDR3 protein. In the table there are 250,000 to 350,000 distinct CDR3 sequences, 22% of which are singletons. Turning to this clonotype: Its target is unknown.

V gave up 6 bases and J gave up 1 base, with 8 bases separating them. Germline V gives CDR1 MNHEY, CDR2 SMNVEV (reference sequence). This CDR3 spans 13 amino acids. This receptor was taken from a man aged 50 to 69 who received an inactivated influenza vaccine. The rearrangement links TRBV27 to TRBJ2-3; D remains unclear. The sequences come from PBMCs from blood, collected less than 22 months after vaccination. This CDR3 is CASSILRTDTQYF. In nucleotides, the CDR3 is TGTGCCAGCAGCATTCTCCGCACAGATACGCAGTATTTT.